The present T cell receptor beta chain was sequenced within a study of response to subunit inactivated influenza vaccine. CDR3 length equals 15 residues. The V and J ends lost 4 bases and 14 bases respectively, with 21 bases between them. Germline lookup yields CDR1 MNHEY and CDR2 SVGEGT. TCRdb used MiXCR to reprocess the RT-PCR reads, holding one entry per CDR3 protein. The data show 500,000 to 700,000 distinct CDR3 sequences, under 30% seen once. The same data also went into a second study, on T cells expressing NK-cell markers. That study reports: Scientists made TCR beta cDNA using 5'RACE template switching with UMIs. Cells sorted as CD3+CD56+NKG2C+, CD3+CD56+NKG2C- and CD3+CD56-NKG2C+ T cells supplied the TCR beta repertoires. Of the CD8+ T cell pool in five or six donors, roughly 1.0-8% was accounted for by dominant NKG2C+ clonotypes.

The sequence was obtained from a man in his fifties or sixties who received an inactivated influenza vaccine. The chain joins TRBV6-2 or TRBV6-3 to TRBJ1-6; unclear D gene. The source was CD4+ T cells sorted from PBMCs, collected roughly 12 days after vaccination. The CDR3 reads CASSSTTALLQALHF. The DNA for the CDR3 is TGTGCCAGCAGTTCTACTACAGCTCTCCTCCAAGCCCTCCACTTT.